Below, one T cell receptor beta chain is given with its context. The antigen remains unidentified. This may come from a read error, since a much larger clone is one base off. This is likely a read error, given that the CDR3 carries no conserved phenylalanine or tryptophan at its end. Using RNA transcripts as the source, TCR beta CDR3 regions were amplified. The HTBI primer set was used in a first-round RT-PCR of the TCR CDR3. TCRdb called the multiplex PCR reads again in MiXCR, with one record for every CDR3 protein. The sample lists about 610,000 distinct CDR3 sequences, around 46% occurring once. The entry originates in a study of T cells in Graves' hyperthyroidism and ophthalmopathy. The study's findings and limits: Most expanded thyroid clonotypes above 0.001 recurred in blood. The model's output predicted ophthalmopathy at a median of roughly seven months prior to onset. Stable hyperthyroidism was separated from ophthalmopathy by a model based on 13 V-J features.

The CDR3 is 18 residues long. Germline values: CDR1 SNHLY, CDR2 FYNNEI. This chain uses TRBV2 with TRBJ1-4; D gene unclear. The receptor's source is a woman between 18 and 29 years old with Graves' hyperthyroidism. Specimen: peripheral blood or thyroid tissue (not recorded which). The CDR3 sequence: CASREATERHTTNEKLFL. CDR3 sequence (DNA): TGTGCCAGCAGAGAAGCCACGGAGAGGCATACCACTAATGAAAAACTGTTTCTT.